This record covers a single T cell receptor beta chain. What it recognizes is unknown. The junction shows a germline mismatch at one end, possibly a read error. Germline loops: CDR1 SGHVS, CDR2 FNYEAQ. The CDR3 length is 15 residues. This entry belongs to a study of esophageal squamous cell carcinoma under preoperative chemotherapy. Study-wide findings and caveats: After treatment, tumor-infiltrating lymphocytes apparently came partly from blood T cells.

TCRdb re-analysed the PCR reads in MiXCR, keeping a single row per CDR3 protein. The data hold about 30,000 distinct CDR3 sequences, with roughly half observed a single time. The time point denotes: before preoperative PTX-NDP chemotherapy. Preoperative chemotherapy with paclitaxel-nedaplatin was given to patients before surgery. This sequence originates from a human donor with esophageal squamous cell carcinoma. The donor label of this sample is uncertain. The chain joins TRBV7-6 to TRBJ2-3; perhaps D is TRBD1 or TRBD2 (5 bases each). This sample was obtained from a patient given preoperative chemotherapy. The CDR3 nucleotides are TGTGCCAGCAGCTTGGGGGTGGGAGAGTCAGATATTCAGTACTTT. Amino acid sequence: CASSLGVGESDIQYF.